This paragraph covers one T cell receptor beta chain sequence. No antigen is known for it. One end of the junction varies from germline; a read error may be responsible. Reading from cysteine to phenylalanine, the CDR3 counts 13 amino acids. This entry keeps only the CDR3 DNA: 39 bases, framed from base 1. CDR1 and CDR2, looked up from the germline V gene (reference sequence), are LGHDT and YNNKEL. The method was 5' RACE. The instrument was an Illumina HiSeq 2000. A universal primer binding site was added through template switching, and the final cDNA carried a unique molecular identifier so that TCR cDNA molecules could be counted accurately. Specific primers in the conserved constant-segment region were used to synthesize first-strand cDNA for TCR alpha and beta chains. To control for contamination, each cDNA library was double barcoded with a SMART-Mk sample barcode plus Illumina barcodes. TruSeq adapter sequences along with Illumina sample barcodes were introduced in two successive PCR steps. The Illumina HiSeq platform was used with custom primers to sequence TCR alpha and beta cDNA libraries. The original pipeline was this. Raw reads were processed with MiGEC to extract unique molecular identifiers, and MiXCR was used to determine CDR3 positions. For each individual, recombination models were inferred using an EM algorithm with the repgenHMM and IGoR tools. The tcR package in R was used for shared clonotype analysis, with sharing normalized by the product of cloneset sizes. To study raw recombination without the effects of thymic and clonal selection, out-of-frame nonproductive sequences were analyzed. TCRdb ran its own pipeline on the public reads, namely fastp trimming at Q25 and MiXCR clone calling, and kept in-frame beta chains. Rows are unified per CDR3 protein, each entry keeping the most common DNA and genes. None of the V and J calls come from the authors' own analysis; TCRdb made them. In all, the sample holds 1.5 million to 2 million distinct CDR3 sequences, and more than 30% of those were seen once. The ten largest clones represent under 0.35% of the sample.

Every donor was a healthy Caucasian. These data belong to a study of identical twins (dated by TCRdb to the mid-2010s). About the full investigation: TCR alpha and beta repertoires from monozygotic twins, unrelated adults of various ages and cord blood were deep-sequenced to test whether fetal clonotypes persist. To rule out contamination, replicate twin experiments were performed at different times with different library preparation protocols. Points the paper makes about the study in general: Because the same donors could not be followed over many years, conclusions were based on cross-sectional statistical analysis. The excess sharing between twins in beta out-of-frame sequences was weaker because fewer shared sequences reduced the signal-to-noise ratio. Compared with coincidental sharing between unrelated individuals, out-of-frame TCR alpha sequences shared between twins had an excess of sequences with low generation probability. Zero-insertion analyses could be partly confounded by invariant T cells such as MAIT and iNKT, although diverse VJ usage argued against such confounding for most clonotypes. Abundant cord blood beta clonotypes had fewer insertions, young adult naive repertoires showed a similar but weaker trend, and memory repertoires showed no such trend. Recombination models systematically underestimated out-of-frame TCR alpha sharing in monozygotic twins but agreed with sharing between unrelated individuals.

The chain links TRBV3-1 with TRBJ1-2; the D gene is not confidently resolved. Sample: cord blood. The receptor comes from a newborn girl in good health. The DNA sequence follows: TGTGCCAGCAGCCAAGCTGGTAACTATGGCTGCACCTTC. Its translation reads: CASSQAGNYGCTF.